The source of this T cell receptor (beta chain) is a study of neurological immune-mediated disorders. Study information: There were approximately 35 multiple sclerosis patients. Of these, approximately 30 had relapsing-remitting MS and 3 had secondary progressive MS.

Study observations and caveats: Multiple sclerosis patients had less TCR clonal expansion than even healthy controls, unlike HTLV-1-associated myelopathy.

As to this clonotype: What it recognizes is unknown.

CDR1 is MNHEY, CDR2 SVGEGT, per germline. The V segment lost 5 bases and the J segment 9 bases; nucleotides outside the gene matches: 9. CDR3 length: 14 residues. TCRdb called the 5' RACE reads again in MiXCR, with one record for every CDR3 protein. The table lists tens of thousands of distinct CDR3 sequences, less than 4% of them singletons. The chain combines TRBV6-2 or TRBV6-3 with TRBJ2-1, with 8 bases matching TRBD2. The receptor was derived from a woman between 50 and 59 years old with multiple sclerosis. The sequenced material came from PBMCs. CDR3 residues: CASSQGLESGEQFF. The CDR3 DNA follows: TGTGCCAGCAGTCAGGGACTAGAATCCGGTGAGCAGTTCTTC.